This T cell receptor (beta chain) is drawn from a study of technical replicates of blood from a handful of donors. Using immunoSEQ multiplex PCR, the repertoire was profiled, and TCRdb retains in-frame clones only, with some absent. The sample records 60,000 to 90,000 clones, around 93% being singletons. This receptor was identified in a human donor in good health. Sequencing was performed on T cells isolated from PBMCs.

CDR3 nucleotide sequence: TGTGCCAGCAGCTGGGGGGACAGGGGTAACTATGGCTACACCTTC. It codes for CASSWGDRGNYGYTF. The V and J genes are TRBV7-9 and TRBJ1-2; 10 bases agree with TRBD1. CDR1 is SEHNR and CDR2 is FQNEAQ in the germline V gene (reference sequence). The V segment lost 4 bases and the J segment 1 base; nucleotides outside the gene matches: 3. CDR3 length: 15 residues.